This entry describes one T cell receptor (beta chain). Its specificity is not known. The source of the sample is a study of cytomegalovirus exposure and HLA in healthy donors. Regarding the study as a whole: In vitro data verified a few CMV-associated chains as specific for CMV antigens. The authors later found TCR association rates varying by HLA locus, with DRB1 most and HLA-C fewest. In an earlier analysis, about 87% or about 30%: the productive usage of most TCR beta V segments.

Amplification used 60 Vbeta primers and 13 Jbeta primers. Original methodology: The authors later counted about 80 million unique TCR beta chains, 9 million to 12 million of them shared. Profiling relied on immunoSEQ multiplex PCR, and the TCRdb table lists in-frame clones only, not all of them. The V and J calls and the clone size are those of that table, but D and trimming were determined from the DNA. The sample has approximately 180,000 clones; about three quarters are singletons. Germline V gene data show CDR1 as SGHNT and CDR2 as YYREEE (reference sequence). This CDR3 comprises 18 residues. Losses at the gene ends were 4 bases for V and 4 bases for J; bases not matched to a gene: 8.

This sequence was found in a man between 35 and 55 years old in good health and CMV-seropositive. Specimen: PBMCs. V usage is TRBV5-4 and J usage is TRBJ2-2; 15 nucleotides align to TRBD2. The CDR3 region is CASSPRTSGRGGTGELFF. CDR3 DNA sequence: TGTGCCAGCAGCCCTCGGACTAGCGGGAGGGGAGGCACCGGGGAGCTGTTTTTT.